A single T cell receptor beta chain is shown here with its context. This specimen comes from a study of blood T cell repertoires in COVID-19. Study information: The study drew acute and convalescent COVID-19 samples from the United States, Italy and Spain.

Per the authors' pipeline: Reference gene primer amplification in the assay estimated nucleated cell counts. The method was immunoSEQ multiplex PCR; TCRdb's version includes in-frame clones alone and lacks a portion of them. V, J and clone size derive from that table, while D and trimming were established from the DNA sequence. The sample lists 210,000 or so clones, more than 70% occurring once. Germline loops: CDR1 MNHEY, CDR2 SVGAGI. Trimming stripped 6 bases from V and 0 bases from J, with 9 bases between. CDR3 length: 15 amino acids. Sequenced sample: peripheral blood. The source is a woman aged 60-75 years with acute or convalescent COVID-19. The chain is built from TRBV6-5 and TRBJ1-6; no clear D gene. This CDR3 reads CASRGPSSYNSPLHF. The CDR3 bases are TGTGCCAGCAGGGGCCCCAGCTCCTATAATTCACCCCTCCACTTT.